This T cell receptor beta chain was profiled in a study of T cells after yellow fever vaccination. The germline V gene has CDR1 SQVTM and CDR2 ANQGSEA. V gave up 6 bases and J gave up 4 bases; unmatched junction bases: 2. This CDR3 has 12 residues. Using its own MiXCR run on the 5' RACE reads, TCRdb lists one record per CDR3 protein. The table shows 250,000 or so distinct CDR3 sequences, with 5.5% to 8.5% occurring only once. The rearrangement joins TRBV29-1 to TRBJ2-3; 9 positions match TRBD2. The specimen comprised CD4+ T cells sorted from PBMCs, sampled on the day of the yellow fever booster vaccination. This receptor was taken from a man aged 30-40 years who received the YFV17D yellow fever vaccine. The chain's CDR3 is CSVRTSADTQYF. The CDR3 bases are TGCAGCGTCAGGACTAGCGCAGATACGCAGTATTTT.